In its sample, the clone carrying this T cell receptor beta chain was seen a few times. Its target is not known. Time point here: late sampling 161 to 241 days after vaccination in a few convalescent patients. TCRdb processed the PCR reads anew with MiXCR; each CDR3 protein has one entry. The table includes about 36,000 distinct CDR3 sequences, around 35% detected once. This sample stems from a study of vaccination and CD4 T cells after COVID-19. Turning to the study itself: Nasal swab PCR identified SARS-CoV-2 in the convalescent patients, of whom about ten were mild and one severe. Convalescent persons amounted to six males plus four females, two of whom were Hispanic.

The CDR3 totals 15 residues. Germline V gives CDR1 DFQATT, CDR2 SNEGSKA (reference sequence). V lost 6 bases and J 2 bases, leaving 18 bases between the germline ends. Study findings and constraints: Within convalescent individuals, 304 out of 307 vaccine-specific clones proved to be spike mono-reactive. Of the reactive clones in convalescent patients, a median around 83% showed up only post-vaccination.

V and J are TRBV20-1 and TRBJ2-3; D is uncertain. This sequence was found in a human donor who had recovered from COVID-19. Sequencing was performed on CD4+ T cells from blood, taken about 7 months after SARS-CoV-2 vaccination. CDR3 sequence reads: CSAAYFGRDTDTQYF. The CDR3 nucleotides read TGCAGTGCAGCGTATTTTGGCCGCGACACAGATACGCAGTATTTT.